This T cell receptor (beta chain) stems from a study of blood T cell repertoires in COVID-19. Study-wide context: Acute and convalescent COVID-19 specimens originated in the United States, Italy and Spain. T cells, B-cell-depleted T cells, or PBMCs provided the cDNA or gDNA that served as material.

Original handling: Reference gene primer amplification gave estimated nucleated cell counts. Method: immunoSEQ multiplex PCR; TCRdb's copy keeps in-frame clones and lacks some. V and J calls and clone size come straight from that table; D and trimming were deduced from the DNA. The repertoire has around 300,000 clones, roughly 88% of them found once; the top ten carry 3% to 4%. The CDR3 length is 13 residues. V lost 7 bases, J lost 7 bases, and 15 bases lay in between. The germline gives CDR1 SGDLS, CDR2 YYNGEE. The sample comprised peripheral blood. The origin of this receptor is a woman aged 45-59 years with active or convalescent COVID-19. J is TRBJ1-5 and V is TRBV9, with D unclear. The CDR3 DNA reads as TGTGCCAGCTCGAAGGCGGGTGGGCAGCCCCAGCATTTT. Amino acid sequence: CASSKAGGQPQHF.